This T cell receptor (beta chain) was recorded in a study of shared clonotypes between healthy human individuals. About this clone: A much larger clone differs by one base, so this may be a read error. Additional DNA sequences in this sample encode the identical CDR3.

Trimming took off 6 bases at V and 2 bases at J, with 3 bases between the two ends. Germline lookup yields CDR1 MDHEN and CDR2 SYDVKM. The CDR3 consists of 11 residues. Memory CD4+ cells were the fraction left after CD45RA+ naive selection. This table comes from immunoSEQ multiplex PCR, and its TCRdb copy is limited to in-frame clones, with some not included. The data show 190,000 or so clones, with about 68% seen just once and about 9.4% held by the top ten. This TCR was recovered from a young man in good health. The chain joins TRBV28 to TRBJ2-3; D is uncertain. The material sequenced was memory CD4+ T cells sorted from blood. The subset was: CD45RA-negative fraction. CDR3 residues: CASSNTDTQYF. The CDR3 DNA reads as TGTGCCAGCAGCAACACAGATACGCAGTATTTT.